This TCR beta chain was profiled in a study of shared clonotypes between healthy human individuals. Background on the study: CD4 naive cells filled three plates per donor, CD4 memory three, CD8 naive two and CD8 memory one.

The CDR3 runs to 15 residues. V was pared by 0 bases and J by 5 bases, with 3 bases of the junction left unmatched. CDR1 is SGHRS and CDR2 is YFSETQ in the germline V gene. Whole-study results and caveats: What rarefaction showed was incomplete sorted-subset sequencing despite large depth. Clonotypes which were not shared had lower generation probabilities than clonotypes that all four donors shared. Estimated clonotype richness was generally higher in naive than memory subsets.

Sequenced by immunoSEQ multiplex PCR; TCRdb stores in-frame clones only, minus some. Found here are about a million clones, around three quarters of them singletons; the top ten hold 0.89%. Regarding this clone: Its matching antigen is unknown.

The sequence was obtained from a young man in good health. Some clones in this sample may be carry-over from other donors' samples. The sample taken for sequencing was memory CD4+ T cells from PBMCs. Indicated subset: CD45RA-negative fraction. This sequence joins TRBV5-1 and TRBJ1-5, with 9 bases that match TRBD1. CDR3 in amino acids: CASSLEGQGYQPQHF. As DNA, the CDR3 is TGCGCCAGCAGCTTGGAGGGACAGGGATATCAGCCCCAGCATTTT.